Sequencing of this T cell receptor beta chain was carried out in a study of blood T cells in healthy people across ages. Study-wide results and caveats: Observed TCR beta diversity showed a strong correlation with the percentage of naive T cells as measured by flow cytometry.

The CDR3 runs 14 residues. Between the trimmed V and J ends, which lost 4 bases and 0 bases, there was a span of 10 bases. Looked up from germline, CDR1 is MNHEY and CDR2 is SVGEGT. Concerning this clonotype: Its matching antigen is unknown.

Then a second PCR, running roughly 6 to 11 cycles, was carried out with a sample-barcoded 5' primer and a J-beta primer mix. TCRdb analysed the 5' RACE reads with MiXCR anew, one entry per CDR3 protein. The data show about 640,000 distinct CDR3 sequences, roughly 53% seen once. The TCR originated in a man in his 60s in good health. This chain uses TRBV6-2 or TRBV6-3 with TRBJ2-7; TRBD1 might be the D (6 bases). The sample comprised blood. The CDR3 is CASSWTVSSYEQYF. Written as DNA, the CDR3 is TGTGCCAGCAGTTGGACAGTCTCCTCCTACGAGCAGTACTTC.